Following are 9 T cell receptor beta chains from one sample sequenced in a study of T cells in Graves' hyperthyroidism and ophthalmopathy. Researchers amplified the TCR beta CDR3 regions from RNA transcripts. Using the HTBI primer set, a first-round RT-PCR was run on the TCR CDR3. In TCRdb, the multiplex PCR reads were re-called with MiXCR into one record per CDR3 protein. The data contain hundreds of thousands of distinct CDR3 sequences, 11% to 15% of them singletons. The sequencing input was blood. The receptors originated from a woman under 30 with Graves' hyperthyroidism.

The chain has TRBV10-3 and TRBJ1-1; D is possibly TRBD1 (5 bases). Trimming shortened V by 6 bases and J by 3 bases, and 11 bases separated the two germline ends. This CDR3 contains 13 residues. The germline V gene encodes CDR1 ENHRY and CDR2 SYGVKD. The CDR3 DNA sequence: TGTGCCATCAGAAGGGGCGCGGACACTGAAGCTTTCTTT. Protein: CAIRRGADTEAFF.

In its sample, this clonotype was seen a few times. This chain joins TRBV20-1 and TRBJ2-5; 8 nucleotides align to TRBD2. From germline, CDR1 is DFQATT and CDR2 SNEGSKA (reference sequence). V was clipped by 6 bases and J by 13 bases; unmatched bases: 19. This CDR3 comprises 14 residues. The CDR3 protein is CSAYPVTSGTYPYF. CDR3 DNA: TGCAGTGCCTACCCGGTCACTAGCGGCACCTACCCGTACTTC.

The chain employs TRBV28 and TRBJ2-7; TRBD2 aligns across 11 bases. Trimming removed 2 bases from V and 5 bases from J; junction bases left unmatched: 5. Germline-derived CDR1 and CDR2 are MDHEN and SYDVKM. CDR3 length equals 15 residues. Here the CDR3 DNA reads TGTGCCAGCAGTTTACCTAGCGGGAGGAGGCACGAGCAGTACTTC. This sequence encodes CASSLPSGRRHEQYF. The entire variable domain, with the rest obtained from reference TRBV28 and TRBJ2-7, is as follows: DVKVTQSSRYLVKRTGEKVFLECVQDMDHENMFWYRQDPGLGLRLIYFSYDVKMKEKGDIPEGYSVSREKKERFSLILESASTNQTSMYLCASSLPSGRRHEQYFGPGTRLTVT.

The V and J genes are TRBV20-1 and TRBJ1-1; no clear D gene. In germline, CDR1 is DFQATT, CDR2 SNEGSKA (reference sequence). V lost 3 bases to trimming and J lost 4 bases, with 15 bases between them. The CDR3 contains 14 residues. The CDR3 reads CSARWVGMGTEAFF. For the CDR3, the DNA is TGCAGTGCTAGGTGGGTGGGGATGGGCACTGAAGCTTTCTTT.

CDR3: CASSIGGRENQPQHF. The CDR3 nucleotides read TGTGCCAGTAGTATAGGGGGCCGGGAGAATCAGCCCCAGCATTTT. V usage is TRBV19 and J usage is TRBJ1-5, with D perhaps matching TRBD1 (5 bases). The CDR3 length is 15 residues. The V and J ends lost 1 base and 4 bases respectively, with 11 bases between them. Germline V lookup: CDR1 LNHDA, CDR2 SQIVND (reference sequence). The variable domain in full, with the rest retrieved from reference TRBV19 and TRBJ1-5, is DGGITQSPKYLFRKEGQNVTLSCEQNLNHDAMYWYRQDPGQGLRLIYYSQIVNDFQKGDIAEGYSVSREKKESFPLTVTSAQKNPTAFYLCASSIGGRENQPQHFGDGTRLSIL.

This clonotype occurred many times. CDR3 DNA: TGTGCCAGCAGCTTAGGAGCGGGATCTCCGTTCTTC. Its protein product is CASSLGAGSPFF. The chain couples TRBV7-2 to TRBJ2-1; 7 nucleotides match TRBD2. Germline CDR1 reads SGHTA; CDR2 reads FQGNSA. This CDR3 comprises 12 residues. V lost 1 base, J lost 15 bases, and 6 bases stayed unmatched.

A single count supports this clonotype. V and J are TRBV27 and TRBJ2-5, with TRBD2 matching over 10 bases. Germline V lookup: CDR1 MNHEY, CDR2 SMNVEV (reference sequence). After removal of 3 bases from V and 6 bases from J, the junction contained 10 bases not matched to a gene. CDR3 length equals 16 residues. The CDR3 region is CASSLSGLAGVKTQYF. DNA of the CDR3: TGTGCCAGCAGTTTGAGCGGTCTAGCGGGAGTGAAGACCCAGTACTTC.

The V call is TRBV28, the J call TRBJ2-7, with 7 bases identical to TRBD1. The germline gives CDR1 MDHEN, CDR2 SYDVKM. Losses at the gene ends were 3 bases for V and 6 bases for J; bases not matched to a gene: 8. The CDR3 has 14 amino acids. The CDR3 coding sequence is TGTGCCAGCAGTTTGATCAGGACAGGCGGCGAGCAGTACTTC. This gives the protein CASSLIRTGGEQYF.

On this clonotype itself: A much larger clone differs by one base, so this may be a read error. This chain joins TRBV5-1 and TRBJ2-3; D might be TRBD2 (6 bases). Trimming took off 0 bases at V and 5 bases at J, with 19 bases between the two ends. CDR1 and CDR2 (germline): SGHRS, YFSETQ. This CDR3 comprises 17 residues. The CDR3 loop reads CASSLDRERLRIDTQYF. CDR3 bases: TGCGCCAGCAGCTTGGACCGGGAGAGGCTCCGGATAGATACGCAGTATTTT.